This T cell receptor (beta chain) is from a study of cytomegalovirus exposure and HLA in healthy donors. General study points: An analysis that was carried out later associated 16,000 or so TCR beta sequences with HLA alleles at 0.05 false discovery rate. Near-uniform donor sequencing depth was presumed by presence/absence analyses.

The PCR used 60 Vbeta and 13 Jbeta primers. Sequenced by immunoSEQ multiplex PCR; TCRdb stores in-frame clones only, minus some. The sample consists of over 150,000 clones, approximately 79% of them appearing once. The CDR3 has 16 amino acids. CDR1 is SGHAT and CDR2 is FQDESV in the germline V gene (reference sequence). The V and J ends lost 1 base and 2 bases, in that order; junction bases with no gene match: 5. Among the donors, all were healthy bone marrow donors. Remarks on this clone: Its matching antigen is unknown.

The chain couples TRBV11-1 to TRBJ2-3; the match to TRBD2 covers 8 bases. The receptor's source is a man aged 40-55 years in good health and CMV-seronegative. Sequenced input: PBMCs. CDR3 sequence: CASSLGAGGPTDTQYF. As DNA, the CDR3 is TGTGCCAGCAGCTTAGGGGCGGGAGGCCCCACAGATACGCAGTATTTT.